The following is a T cell receptor (beta chain) sequence with its context. These data are taken from a study of shared T cell receptors in the human thymus. Trimming shortened V by 5 bases and J by 7 bases, and 5 bases separated the two germline ends. CDR1 and CDR2 (germline): SGHDN, FVKESK. The CDR3 length is 10 residues. The data were produced by immunoSEQ multiplex PCR, yet TCRdb's version contains in-frame clones alone and is incomplete. Of some 760,000 clones listed, 75% to 90% are singletons. The sample was also linked to a second study, of human thymus T cells. That study adds: Among the donors, all were healthy Finnish infants having corrective surgery for congenital heart defects. Within thymic and blood repertoires, V and J gene usage appeared to be biased. There were highly overlapping thymic repertoires among unrelated individuals, as related research reported.

The sample was thymocytes. This clonotype was sampled from a girl under two years old with a congenital heart defect. The rearrangement links TRBV14 to TRBJ1-1; no definite D call. CDR3 sequence (DNA): TGTGCCAGCAGCGGAGGTGAAGCTTTCTTT. Its translation: CASSGGEAFF.